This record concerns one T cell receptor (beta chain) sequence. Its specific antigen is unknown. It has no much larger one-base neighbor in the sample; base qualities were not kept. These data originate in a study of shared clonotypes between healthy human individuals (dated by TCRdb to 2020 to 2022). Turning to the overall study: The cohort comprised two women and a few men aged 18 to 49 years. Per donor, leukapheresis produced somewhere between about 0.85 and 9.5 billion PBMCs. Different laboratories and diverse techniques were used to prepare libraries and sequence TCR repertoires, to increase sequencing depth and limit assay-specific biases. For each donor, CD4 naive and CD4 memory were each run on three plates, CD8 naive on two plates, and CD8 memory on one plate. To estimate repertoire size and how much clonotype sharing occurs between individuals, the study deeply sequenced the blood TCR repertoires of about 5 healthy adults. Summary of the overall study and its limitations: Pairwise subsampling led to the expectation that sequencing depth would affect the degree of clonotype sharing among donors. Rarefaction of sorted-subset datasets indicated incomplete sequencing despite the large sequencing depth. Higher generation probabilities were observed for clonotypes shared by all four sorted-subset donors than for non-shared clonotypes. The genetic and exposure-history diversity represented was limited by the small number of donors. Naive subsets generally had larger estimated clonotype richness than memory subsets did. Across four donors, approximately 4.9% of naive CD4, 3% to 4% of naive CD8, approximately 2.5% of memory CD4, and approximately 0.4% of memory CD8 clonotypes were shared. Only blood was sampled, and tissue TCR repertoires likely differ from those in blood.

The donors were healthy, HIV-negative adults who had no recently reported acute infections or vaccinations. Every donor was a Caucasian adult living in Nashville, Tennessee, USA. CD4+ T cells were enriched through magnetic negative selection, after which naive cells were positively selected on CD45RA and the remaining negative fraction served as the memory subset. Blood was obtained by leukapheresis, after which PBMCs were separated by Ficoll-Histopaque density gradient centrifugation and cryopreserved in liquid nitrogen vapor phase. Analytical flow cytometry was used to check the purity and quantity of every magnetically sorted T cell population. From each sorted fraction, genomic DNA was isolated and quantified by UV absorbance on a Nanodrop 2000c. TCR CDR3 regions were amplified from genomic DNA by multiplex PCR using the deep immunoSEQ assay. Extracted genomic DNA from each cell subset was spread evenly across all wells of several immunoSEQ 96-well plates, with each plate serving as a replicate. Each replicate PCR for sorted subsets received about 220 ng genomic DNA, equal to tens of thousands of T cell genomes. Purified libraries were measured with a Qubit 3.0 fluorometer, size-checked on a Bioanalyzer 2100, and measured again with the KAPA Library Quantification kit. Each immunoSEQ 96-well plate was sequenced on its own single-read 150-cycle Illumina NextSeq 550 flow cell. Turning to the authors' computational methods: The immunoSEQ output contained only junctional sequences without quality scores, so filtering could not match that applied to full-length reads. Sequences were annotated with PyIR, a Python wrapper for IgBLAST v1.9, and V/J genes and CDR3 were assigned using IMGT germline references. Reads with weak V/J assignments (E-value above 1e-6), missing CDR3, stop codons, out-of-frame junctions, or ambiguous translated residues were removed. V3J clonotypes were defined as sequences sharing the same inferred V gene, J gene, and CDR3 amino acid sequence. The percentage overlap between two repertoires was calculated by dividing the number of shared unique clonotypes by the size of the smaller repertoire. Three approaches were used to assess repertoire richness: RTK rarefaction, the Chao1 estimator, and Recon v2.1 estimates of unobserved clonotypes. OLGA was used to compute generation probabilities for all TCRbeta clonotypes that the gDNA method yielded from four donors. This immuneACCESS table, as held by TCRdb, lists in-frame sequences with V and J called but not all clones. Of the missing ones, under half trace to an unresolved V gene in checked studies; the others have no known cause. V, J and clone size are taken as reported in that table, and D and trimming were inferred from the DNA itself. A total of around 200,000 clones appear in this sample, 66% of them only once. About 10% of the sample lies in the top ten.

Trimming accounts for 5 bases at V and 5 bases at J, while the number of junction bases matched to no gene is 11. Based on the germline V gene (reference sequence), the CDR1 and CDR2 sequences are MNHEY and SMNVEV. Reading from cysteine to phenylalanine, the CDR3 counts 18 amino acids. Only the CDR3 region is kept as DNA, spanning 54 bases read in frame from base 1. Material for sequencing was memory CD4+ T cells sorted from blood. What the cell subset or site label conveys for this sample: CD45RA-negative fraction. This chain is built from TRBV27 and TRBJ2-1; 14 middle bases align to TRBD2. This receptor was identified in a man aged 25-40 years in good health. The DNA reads TGTGCCAGCAGTCTAGAACCGGGACTAGCGGGAGTAAACAATGAGCAGTTCTTC. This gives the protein CASSLEPGLAGVNNEQFF.